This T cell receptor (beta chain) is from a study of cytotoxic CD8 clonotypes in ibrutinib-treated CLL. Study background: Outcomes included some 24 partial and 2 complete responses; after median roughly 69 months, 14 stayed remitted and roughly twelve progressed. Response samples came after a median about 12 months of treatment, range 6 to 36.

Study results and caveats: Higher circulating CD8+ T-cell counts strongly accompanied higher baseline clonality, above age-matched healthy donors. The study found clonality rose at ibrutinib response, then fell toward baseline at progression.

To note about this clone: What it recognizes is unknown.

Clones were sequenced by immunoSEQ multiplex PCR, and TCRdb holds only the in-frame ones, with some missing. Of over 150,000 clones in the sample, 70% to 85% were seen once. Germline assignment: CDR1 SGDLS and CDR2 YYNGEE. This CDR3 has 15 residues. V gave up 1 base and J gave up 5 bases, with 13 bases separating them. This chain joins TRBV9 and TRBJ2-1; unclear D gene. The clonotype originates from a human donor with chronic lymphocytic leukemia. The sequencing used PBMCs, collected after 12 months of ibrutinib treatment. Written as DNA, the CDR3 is TGTGCCAGCAGCGTAAGTCCCACAGATAACAATGAGCAGTTCTTC. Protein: CASSVSPTDNNEQFF.